This TCR beta chain is from a study of T cell clones after liver transplantation. The overall study: Apart from a few HCV-positive recipients, transplants were for non-autoimmune, non-viral reasons.

Profiled with immunoSEQ multiplex PCR; TCRdb holds only in-frame clones, not every one. The sample records tens of thousands of clones, 65% to 85% being singletons. Germline V gives CDR1 MNHEY, CDR2 SVGAGI. This CDR3 comprises 16 residues. Trimming left V 4 bases short and J 9 bases short, with 22 bases between. Notes on the study in general: Rather than being deleted, graft donor-reactive T cells may have moved into the graft.

As for this clone: Its antigen is currently unknown.

The rearrangement links TRBV6-5 to TRBJ2-1, with D perhaps TRBD2 (6 bases). Sequenced material: CD4+ T cells from blood, taken before liver transplant. The sequence was collected from a human donor who received a liver transplant. In nucleotides, the CDR3 is TGTGCCAGCAGTTCGGGGGAACGTAGGTTCCTCGGTGAGCAGTTCTTC. It specifies CASSSGERRFLGEQFF.